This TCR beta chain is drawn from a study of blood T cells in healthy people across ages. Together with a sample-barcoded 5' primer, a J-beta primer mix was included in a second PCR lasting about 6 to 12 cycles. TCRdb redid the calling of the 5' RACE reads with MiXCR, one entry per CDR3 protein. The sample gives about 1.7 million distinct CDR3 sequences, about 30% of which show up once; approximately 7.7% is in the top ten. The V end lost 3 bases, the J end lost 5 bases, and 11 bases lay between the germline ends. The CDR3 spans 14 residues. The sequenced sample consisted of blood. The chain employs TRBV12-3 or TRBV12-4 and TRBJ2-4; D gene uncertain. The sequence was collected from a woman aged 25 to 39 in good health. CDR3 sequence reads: CASSFSGGENIQYF. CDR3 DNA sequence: TGTGCCAGCAGTTTCAGTGGTGGGGAAAACATTCAGTACTTC.